This record looks at one TCR beta chain sequence and its context. Its antigen is still unknown. The sample holds no much larger clone one base away, and base qualities are not on file. Donors were under 40 systemically healthy Caucasian individuals from Russia aged roughly 6 to 90 years. Each donor gave about 10 milliliters of peripheral blood, drawn into EDTA-treated Vacutainer tubes. Ficoll-Paque density-gradient centrifugation was used to isolate PBMCs, with at least 6.5 million per sample. Total RNA, at least 6 micrograms per sample, was extracted from PBMCs with Trizol reagent. Naive CD45RAhigh/CD27high T cell percentages were measured by flow cytometry on a PBMC aliquot from every donor. The data stem from a study of blood T cells in healthy people across ages (dated by TCRdb to the mid-2010s). With regard to the full study: In model experiments, roughly one uniquely barcoded TCR beta cDNA molecule per two T cells was captured by template switching. Age-related changes in TCR beta repertoire diversity were measured in the study by deep sequencing normalized with unique cDNA molecular identifiers. Four age groups were formed from the donors: young (average approximately 15 years), middle-aged (around 41), aged (62) and long-lived (about 75). To avoid experimental bias, donors of different ages were spread randomly across the sequencing lanes. Using the same blood draw, the study looked at two additional independent replicas of 1 million unique cDNA reads for two donors, one aged 18 to 29 and the other aged 80 or older. Broad study findings and their caveats: Compared with the aged group, more naive CD4+ T cells, fewer expanded clones and increased TCR diversity were shown by the long-lived group, suggesting age selection. Observed TCR beta diversity per million T cells fell roughly linearly with age, and a significant reduction was already apparent by age around 40. Bulk unsorted PBMC profiling prevented conclusive comparison of naive and antigen-experienced compartments. Estimates of total diversity based on one million sequenced T cells were considered lower bounds and underestimates. Because the CMV infection status of the donors was unknown, age-related changes in expanded clonotypes may potentially have been confounded. The percentage of naive T cells measured by flow cytometry correlated strongly with observed TCR beta diversity.

Libraries were built with 5' RACE. Sequenced using an Illumina HiSeq 2500. A second roughly 7 to 12 cycle PCR used a sample-barcoded 5' primer and a J-beta primer mix. Each TCR beta cDNA molecule received a unique molecular identifier from a template-switch 5' adaptor carrying 12 random nucleotides. Each sample yielded at least 3 million CDR3-containing paired-end reads. First-strand cDNA was synthesized from all RNA with the Mint cDNA synthesis kit, primed by a TRBC-specific oligonucleotide. Following uracil-DNA glycosylase treatment, all cDNA underwent a first 18-cycle PCR with the universal primers M1SS and BC2_uni_R. Processing in the source paper ran as follows. For normalization, 1 million high-quality reads were randomly selected from each sample, with every read carrying a distinct molecular identifier. Reads sharing molecular identifiers were discarded rather than binned into consensus sequences. MiTCR, set to a Q25 quality threshold and the strictest error-elimination algorithm, was used for CDR3 identification, clonotype clustering and error correction. A nonparametric unseen species model with Euler transformation was used to estimate lower-bound total TCR beta diversity. The public sequencing data were trimmed at Q25 with fastp and processed into clonotypes with MiXCR by TCRdb, which kept only in-frame beta chains. Entries that share a CDR3 protein sequence are merged under the most common genes and DNA. These V and J calls derive from TCRdb rather than the authors' analysis. The sample table shows 1.5 million or so distinct CDR3 sequences, and under 55% are seen once. The ten largest account for under 5% of the sample.

The CDR3 goes from the cysteine to the phenylalanine over 15 residues. Only the CDR3 DNA is retained, 45 bases long and in frame from the first base. The germline V gene (reference sequence) gives CDR1 as SEHNR and CDR2 as FQNEAQ. Between the V and J ends, shortened by 1 base and 7 bases respectively, the junction contains 11 bases. The rearranged chain carries TRBV7-9 and TRBJ1-6, and the D gene may be TRBD1, 6 bases matching. The specimen was blood. This TCR was sampled from a woman under 30 in good health. The CDR3 has the sequence CASSLVGQQNSPLHF. The DNA is TGTGCCAGCAGCTTAGTTGGACAGCAAAATTCACCCCTCCACTTT.